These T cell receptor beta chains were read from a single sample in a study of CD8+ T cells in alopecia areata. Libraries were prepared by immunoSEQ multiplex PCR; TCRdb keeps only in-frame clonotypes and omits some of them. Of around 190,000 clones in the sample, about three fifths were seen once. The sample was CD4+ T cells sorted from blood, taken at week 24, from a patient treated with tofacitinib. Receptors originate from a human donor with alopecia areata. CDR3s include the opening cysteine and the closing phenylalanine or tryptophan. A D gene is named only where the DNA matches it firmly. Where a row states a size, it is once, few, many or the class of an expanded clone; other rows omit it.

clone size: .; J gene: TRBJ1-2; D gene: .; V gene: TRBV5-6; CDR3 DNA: TGTGCCAGCAGCTTAGACGGGGTTAACTATGGCTACACCTTC; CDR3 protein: CASSLDGVNYGYTF
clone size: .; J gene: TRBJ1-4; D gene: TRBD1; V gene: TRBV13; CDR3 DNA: TGTGCCAGCAGCTCCAAGACAGGGGGCGCAGGAACTAATGAAAAACTGTTTTTT; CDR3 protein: CASSSKTGGAGTNEKLFF
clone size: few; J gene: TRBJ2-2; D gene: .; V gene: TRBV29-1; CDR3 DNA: TGCAGCGTTGTAGAGGGAGTAGGAGGAACCGGGGAGCTGTTTTTT; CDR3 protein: CSVVEGVGGTGELFF
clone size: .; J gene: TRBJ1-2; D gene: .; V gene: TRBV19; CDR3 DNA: TGTGCCGGGAGCAGGGGACTTTATGGCTACACCTTC; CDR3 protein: CAGSRGLYGYTF
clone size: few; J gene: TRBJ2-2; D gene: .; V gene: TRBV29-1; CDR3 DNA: TGCAGCGTTGAAGTAGAACAGGTCCGAAACACCGGGGAGCTGTTTTTT; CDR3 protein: CSVEVEQVRNTGELFF
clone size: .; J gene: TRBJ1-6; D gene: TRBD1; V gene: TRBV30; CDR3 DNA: TGTGCCTGGAGTGTGGGACAGCCGGGGCCCCTCCACTTT; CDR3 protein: CAWSVGQPGPLHF
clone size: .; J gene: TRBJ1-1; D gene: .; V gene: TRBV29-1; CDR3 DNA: TGCAGCGTTGAAGGTCGCAGGAGGAACACTGAAGCTTTCTTT; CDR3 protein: CSVEGRRRNTEAFF
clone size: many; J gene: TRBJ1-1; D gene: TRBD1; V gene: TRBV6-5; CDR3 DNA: TGTGCCAGCAAGCGTCAGGGGGTGACTGAAGCTTTCTTT; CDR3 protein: CASKRQGVTEAFF
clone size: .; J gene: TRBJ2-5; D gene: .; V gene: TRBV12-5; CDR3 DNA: TGTGCTAGTGGCCCCAAGTCAGGGGAGACCCAGTACTTC; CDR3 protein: CASGPKSGETQYF
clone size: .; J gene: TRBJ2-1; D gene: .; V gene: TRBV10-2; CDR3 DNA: TGCGCCAGCGCCGGATCGGATGAGCAGTTCTTC; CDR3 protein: CASAGSDEQFF
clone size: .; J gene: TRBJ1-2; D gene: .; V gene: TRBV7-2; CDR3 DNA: TGTGCCAGCAGTCCGGACAGATCTAACTATGGCTACACCTTC; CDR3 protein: CASSPDRSNYGYTF
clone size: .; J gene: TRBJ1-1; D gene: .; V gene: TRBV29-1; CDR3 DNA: TGCAGCACACGCAAAAACACTGAAGCTTTCTTT; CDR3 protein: CSTRKNTEAFF
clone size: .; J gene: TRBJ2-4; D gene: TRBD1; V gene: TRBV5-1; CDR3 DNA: TGCGCCAGCAGCTTGGGACAGGGGGCCAACATTCAGTACTTC; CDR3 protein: CASSLGQGANIQYF
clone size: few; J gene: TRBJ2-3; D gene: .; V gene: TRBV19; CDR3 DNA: TGTGCCAGTAAGCTCCACCCTAGCACAGATACGCAGTATTTT; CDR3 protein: CASKLHPSTDTQYF
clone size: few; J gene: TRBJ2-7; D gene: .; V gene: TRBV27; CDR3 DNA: TGTGCCAGCAGTTGGGCGCAAAGGGGGAACGAGCAGTACTTC; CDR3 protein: CASSWAQRGNEQYF
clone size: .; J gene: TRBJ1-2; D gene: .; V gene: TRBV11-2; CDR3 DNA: TGTGCCAGCAGCTTAGGGAGGGATCTCACTGGCTACACCTTC; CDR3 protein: CASSLGRDLTGYTF
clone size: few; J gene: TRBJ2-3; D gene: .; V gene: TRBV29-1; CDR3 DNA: TGCAGCGTTGAAGTAGACCAGACAGATACGCAGTATTTT; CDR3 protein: CSVEVDQTDTQYF
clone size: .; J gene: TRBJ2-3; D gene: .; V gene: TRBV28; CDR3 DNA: TGTGCCAGCAAGGAGGGGGCCTCAGATACGCAGTATTTT; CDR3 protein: CASKEGASDTQYF
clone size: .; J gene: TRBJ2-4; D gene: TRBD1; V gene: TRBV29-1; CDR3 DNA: TGCAGCGTTGAAGACACAGGGGATGTGGGATACATTCAGTACTTC; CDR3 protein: CSVEDTGDVGYIQYF